Listed below are T cell receptor beta chains from one sample, sequenced in a study of T cell repertoires in cytomegalovirus infection. TCRdb reanalysed the reads using MiXCR and keeps one entry per CDR3 protein. The sample lists some 450,000 distinct CDR3 sequences, roughly 30% occurring once. The sequencing sample was made of PBMCs. Receptors originate from a human donor in good health (CMV status not recorded). Some clones in this sample may be carry-over from other donors' samples. Both conserved end residues are part of each CDR3. D genes are given only for firm matches. Size tells how often a clone was seen (once, few, many) or the class of an expanded clone, and some rows leave it out.

D gene	V gene	J gene	CDR3 length	clone size	CDR3 protein	CDR3 DNA
TRBD2	TRBV11-2	TRBJ2-3	16	few	CASSLQLAGGTDTQYF	TGTGCCAGCAGCTTACAACTAGCGGGGGGCACAGATACGCAGTATTTT
NA	TRBV7-6	TRBJ2-7	14	few	CASSPSTGPYEQYF	TGTGCCAGCAGCCCCTCGACGGGTCCCTACGAGCAGTACTTC
NA	TRBV6-6	TRBJ1-3	13	NA	CARHGFSGNTIYF	TGTGCCAGGCATGGGTTCTCTGGAAACACCATATATTTT
NA	TRBV7-2	TRBJ1-1	14	many	CASSSSGGNTEAFF	TGTGCCAGCAGCTCATCGGGGGGGAACACTGAAGCTTTCTTT
NA	TRBV7-8	TRBJ2-1	15	many	CASSLFEDINNEQFF	TGTGCCAGCAGCCTCTTCGAGGACATTAACAATGAGCAGTTCTTC
NA	TRBV25-1	TRBJ2-1	15	NA	CASSGRGRDYNEQFF	TGTGCCAGCAGTGGTCGGGGGAGAGATTACAATGAGCAGTTCTTC
TRBD2	TRBV7-2	TRBJ2-1	15	many	CASSLNSGGASEQFF	TGTGCCAGCAGCTTAAATAGCGGGGGGGCCAGTGAGCAGTTCTTC
TRBD1	TRBV7-9	TRBJ1-1	14	NA	CASSPTGFRTEAFF	TGTGCCAGCAGCCCGACAGGGTTTAGGACTGAAGCTTTCTTT
NA	TRBV10-3	TRBJ1-1	14	NA	CAISELGENTEAFF	TGTGCCATCAGTGAGTTGGGGGAAAACACTGAAGCTTTCTTT
NA	TRBV7-3	TRBJ2-5	15	NA	CASVGTETVRETQYF	TGTGCCAGCGTAGGAACAGAGACGGTGCGAGAGACCCAGTACTTC
NA	TRBV12-3/TRBV12-4	TRBJ2-7	13	NA	CASSLRVTYEQYF	TGTGCCAGCAGTTTAAGAGTAACCTACGAGCAGTACTTC
TRBD2	TRBV20-1	TRBJ2-1	19	few	CSARNRAGKLAGANNEQFF	TGCAGTGCTAGAAATCGGGCCGGAAAACTAGCGGGGGCAAACAATGAGCAGTTCTTC
TRBD1	TRBV7-3	TRBJ2-1	15	few	CASSPGAGGRGEQFF	TGTGCCAGCAGCCCGGGGGCAGGGGGCAGGGGTGAGCAGTTCTTC
TRBD1	TRBV20-1	TRBJ1-6	19	NA	CSARPGTGVQNSYNSPLHF	TGCAGTGCTCGCCCCGGGACAGGGGTTCAGAACTCCTATAATTCACCCCTCCACTTT
TRBD1	TRBV7-9	TRBJ2-7	14	many	CASSPRGQGDEQYF	TGTGCCAGCAGCCCCCGGGGACAGGGGGACGAGCAGTACTTC
NA	TRBV15	TRBJ2-5	12	NA	CDTSRVDETQYF	TGTGACACCAGCAGAGTCGATGAGACCCAGTACTTC
NA	TRBV6-1	TRBJ1-1	15	few	CASSGTGQRSTEAFF	TGTGCCAGCAGTGGCACAGGACAAAGGAGTACTGAAGCTTTCTTT
TRBD2	TRBV7-6	TRBJ2-5	15	many	CASSGGTSGQETQYF	TGTGCCAGCAGCGGAGGGACTAGCGGGCAAGAGACCCAGTACTTC
NA	TRBV7-9	TRBJ1-4	15	NA	CASSFSVLGGEKLFF	TGTGCCAGCAGCTTCAGCGTTCTGGGAGGTGAAAAACTGTTTTTT
TRBD1	TRBV19	TRBJ2-7	15	few	CASSTSGTGPDEQYF	TGTGCCAGTAGCACCTCCGGGACAGGGCCGGACGAGCAGTACTTC
NA	TRBV7-4	TRBJ1-1	15	NA	CASSLGVGWRAEAFF	TGTGCCAGCAGCTTAGGAGTCGGGTGGAGGGCTGAAGCTTTCTTT
TRBD1	TRBV7-2	TRBJ2-7	13	many	CASRSNRGYEQYF	TGTGCCAGCAGGTCCAACAGGGGCTACGAGCAGTACTTC
TRBD2	TRBV7-2	TRBJ2-7	14	many	CASSLGGGAYEQYF	TGTGCCAGCAGCTTAGGGGGGGGGGCCTACGAGCAGTACTTC
NA	TRBV19	TRBJ1-1	15	few	CASSPLPGVRTEAFF	TGTGCCAGTAGTCCTCTCCCGGGGGTTAGGACTGAAGCTTTCTTT
TRBD1	TRBV7-9	TRBJ2-3	15	many	CASSNTGTDTDTQYF	TGTGCCAGCAGCAACACCGGGACAGACACAGATACGCAGTATTTT
NA	TRBV6-2/TRBV6-3	TRBJ2-1	16	NA	CASSYGFGSPVDEQFF	TGTGCCAGCAGTTACGGTTTCGGGTCCCCCGTCGATGAGCAGTTCTTC
NA	TRBV12-3/TRBV12-4	TRBJ1-5	15	few	CASSLGQLANQPQHF	TGTGCCAGCAGTTTAGGACAGTTGGCCAATCAGCCCCAGCATTTT
NA	TRBV7-2	TRBJ1-6	14	NA	CARSLRGLDSPLHF	TGTGCCAGAAGCTTACGGGGCTTAGATTCACCCCTCCACTTT
NA	TRBV28	TRBJ2-5	14	few	CASSLWPGSKTQYF	TGTGCCAGCAGTTTATGGCCGGGGAGCAAGACCCAGTACTTC
TRBD1	TRBV12-3/TRBV12-4	TRBJ1-6	16	NA	CASSFAGQASNSPLHF	TGTGCCAGCAGTTTCGCGGGACAGGCCTCAAATTCACCCCTCCACTTT
NA	TRBV6-6	TRBJ1-1	15	once	CASRPAGGMNTEAFF	TGTGCCAGCAGGCCCGCCGGGGGCATGAACACTGAAGCTTTCTTT
TRBD1	TRBV7-6	TRBJ2-7	12	many	CASGTGLYEQYF	TGTGCCAGCGGGACAGGGCTCTACGAGCAGTACTTC
NA	TRBV7-2	TRBJ2-2	15	many	CASSLLDSRTGELFF	TGTGCCAGCAGCTTACTGGACAGCCGCACCGGGGAGCTGTTTTTT
TRBD1	TRBV6-1	TRBJ2-7	20	NA	CASSEFPGQGAVGGSYEQYF	TGTGCCAGCAGTGAATTTCCCGGACAGGGGGCGGTTGGTGGTTCCTACGAGCAGTACTTC
NA	TRBV4-1	TRBJ1-1	15	few	CASSQALTENTEAFF	TGCGCCAGCAGCCAAGCTTTGACAGAGAACACTGAAGCTTTCTTT
NA	TRBV7-2	TRBJ1-2	15	many	CASSLGTDANYGYTF	TGTGCCAGCAGCTTAGGGACAGACGCTAACTATGGCTACACCTTC
NA	TRBV6-5	TRBJ1-5	15	NA	CASSYSAYSNQPQHF	TGTGCCAGCAGTTACTCGGCCTATAGCAATCAGCCCCAGCATTTT
NA	TRBV4-1	TRBJ2-7	14	NA	CASSQDLGGAEQYF	TGCGCCAGCAGCCAAGATTTGGGAGGAGCCGAGCAGTACTTC
TRBD1	TRBV4-1	TRBJ1-2	15	few	CASSQSRDSIYGYTF	TGCGCCAGCAGCCAGTCCCGGGACAGCATCTATGGCTACACCTTC
TRBD2	TRBV5-1	TRBJ2-1	17	many	CASSFGGGQRGYNEQFF	TGCGCCAGCAGCTTTGGCGGGGGGCAGCGCGGCTACAATGAGCAGTTCTTC
NA	TRBV7-2	TRBJ1-1	13	many	CASKAELNTEAFF	TGTGCCAGCAAGGCAGAATTGAACACTGAAGCTTTCTTT
NA	TRBV12-3/TRBV12-4	TRBJ1-4	16	few	CASSSLDTATNEKLFF	TGTGCCAGCAGTTCCCTGGACACCGCAACTAATGAAAAACTGTTTTTT
NA	TRBV12-3/TRBV12-4	TRBJ1-1	12	many	CASSFRWTEAFF	TGTGCCAGCAGTTTTAGGTGGACTGAAGCTTTCTTT
NA	TRBV18	TRBJ2-3	14	many	CASSPRRNTDTQYF	TGTGCCAGCTCACCAAGACGGAACACAGATACGCAGTATTTT
NA	TRBV7-6	TRBJ2-3	19	many	CASSLVLARRTGDGDTQYF	TGTGCCAGCAGCTTAGTCTTAGCGCGGCGGACGGGGGATGGAGATACGCAGTATTTT
NA	TRBV7-6	TRBJ2-7	15	many	CASSSDIGRAHEQYF	TGTGCCAGCAGCTCGGACATTGGTAGGGCCCACGAGCAGTACTTC
NA	TRBV6-1	TRBJ1-6	15	few	CASSDEVTRLSPLHF	TGTGCCAGCAGTGACGAGGTAACTCGACTTTCACCCCTCCACTTT
TRBD1	TRBV6-2/TRBV6-3	TRBJ2-1	13	NA	CASSLGQGAKHFF	TGTGCCAGCAGTTTGGGACAGGGGGCGAAGCATTTCTTC
NA	TRBV28	TRBJ2-2	12	few	CASRPLTGELFF	TGTGCCAGCAGACCCCTCACCGGGGAGCTGTTTTTT
NA	TRBV5-1	TRBJ2-2	18	few	CASSQDRPSGGWAGELFF	TGCGCCAGCAGCCAGGACCGCCCTTCGGGCGGGTGGGCCGGGGAGCTGTTTTTT
NA	TRBV20-1	TRBJ1-1	17	few	CSASLIGVYRDDTEAFF	TGCAGTGCTAGCTTGATCGGGGTTTACAGGGACGACACTGAAGCTTTCTTT
TRBD1	TRBV19	TRBJ1-5	17	NA	CASSILQGARDNQPQHF	TGTGCCAGTAGTATCTTACAGGGGGCAAGGGACAATCAGCCCCAGCATTTT
NA	TRBV6-5	TRBJ1-2	16	NA	CASSYSEGTVYYGYTF	TGTGCCAGCAGTTACTCCGAAGGGACCGTGTACTATGGCTACACCTTC